The 8 T cell receptor beta chains presented below share a single source sample, sequenced in a study of T cell repertoires in cytomegalovirus infection. One entry per CDR3 protein, called by TCRdb with MiXCR from the reads. This table has about 280,000 distinct CDR3 sequences, about 20% appearing once. These TCRs are of unknown antigen specificity. The sample consisted of cultured PBMCs, taken from culture after CMV antigen stimulation. The receptors shown here come from a human donor in good health (CMV status not recorded). Some clones in this sample may be carry-over from other donors' samples.

The V and J genes are TRBV7-3 and TRBJ2-2; 7 nucleotides agree with TRBD1. The CDR3 has 15 amino acids. Germline values: CDR1 SGHTA, CDR2 FQGTGA. V gave up 10 bases and J gave up 3 bases; unmatched junction bases: 11. The CDR3 nucleotides are TGTGCCACCTCCGCCGGGACAGCTGACACCGGGGAGCTGTTTTTT. Translated: CATSAGTADTGELFF.

This clonotype was picked up a small number of times. The genes are TRBV4-3 and TRBJ1-3, with D possibly matching TRBD1 (6 bases). Trimming took off 0 bases at V and 0 bases at J, with 18 bases between the two ends. Germline loops: CDR1 LGHNA, CDR2 YSLEER. This CDR3 has 19 amino acids. CDR3 loop: CASSQDPPGGTYSGNTIYF. CDR3 nucleotides: TGCGCCAGCAGCCAAGATCCTCCGGGGGGCACTTACTCTGGAAACACCATATATTTT.

This CDR3 reads CASSPGQGASYEQYV. In DNA, the CDR3 is TGCGCCAGCAGCCCGGGACAGGGGGCCTCCTACGAGCAGTACGTC. The chain has TRBV4-1 and TRBJ2-7; 12 bases match TRBD1. In germline, CDR1 is MGHRA, CDR2 YSYEKL. CDR3 size: 15 residues. V trimming: 4 bases; J trimming: 0 bases; junction bases outside the gene matches: 1.

This clonotype was observed a handful of times. J is TRBJ2-3 and V is TRBV28, with 7 bases that match TRBD1. Germline CDR1 and CDR2: MDHEN and SYDVKM. This CDR3 is 16 amino acids long. V gave up 5 bases and J gave up 0 bases; unmatched junction bases: 8. The CDR3 loop reads CASSASGTASTDTQYF. The DNA of the CDR3 is TGTGCCAGCAGTGCCTCCGGGACAGCTAGCACAGATACGCAGTATTTT.

This clonotype was detected many times. The rearrangement links TRBV7-2 to TRBJ2-7, with D hard to call. V shed 1 base and J shed 4 bases, with 11 bases lying between them. Germline CDR1 SGHTA, CDR2 FQGNSA. The length of the CDR3 is 14 residues. This CDR3 is CASSLGVGDYEQYF. The CDR3 DNA is TGTGCCAGCAGCTTAGGGGTTGGGGATTACGAGCAGTACTTC.

The genes are TRBV6-5 and TRBJ2-7; TRBD2 is a possible D gene (6 bases). The CDR3 extends over 12 amino acids. Per the germline V gene, CDR1 is MNHEY and CDR2 is SVGAGI. The ends were cut back, 7 bases at V and 2 bases at J, with 9 bases in the middle. CDR3 amino acids: CASMEGPYEQYF. Written as DNA, the CDR3 is TGTGCCAGCATGGAGGGTCCCTACGAGCAGTACTTC.

This clonotype was counted a few times. This chain joins TRBV27 and TRBJ2-1, with 10 bases that match TRBD2. CDR3 size: 15 residues. Trimming cost V 2 bases and J 5 bases; bases outside gene matches: 3. Germline loops: CDR1 MNHEY, CDR2 SMNVEV (reference sequence). The CDR3 loop reads CASSLGTSDHNEQFF. CDR3 DNA: TGTGCCAGCAGTTTAGGGACTAGCGATCACAATGAGCAGTTCTTC.

CDR3 amino acids: CASSLQGQVPYNEQFF. The CDR3 DNA is TGTGCCAGCAGCTTGCAGGGACAGGTGCCTTACAATGAGCAGTTCTTC. The chain is built from TRBV7-2 and TRBJ2-1, with 8 bases fitting TRBD1. With V trimmed by 3 bases and J by 4 bases, 8 bases remained unmatched. Germline assignment: CDR1 SGHTA and CDR2 FQGNSA. The CDR3 covers 16 residues.